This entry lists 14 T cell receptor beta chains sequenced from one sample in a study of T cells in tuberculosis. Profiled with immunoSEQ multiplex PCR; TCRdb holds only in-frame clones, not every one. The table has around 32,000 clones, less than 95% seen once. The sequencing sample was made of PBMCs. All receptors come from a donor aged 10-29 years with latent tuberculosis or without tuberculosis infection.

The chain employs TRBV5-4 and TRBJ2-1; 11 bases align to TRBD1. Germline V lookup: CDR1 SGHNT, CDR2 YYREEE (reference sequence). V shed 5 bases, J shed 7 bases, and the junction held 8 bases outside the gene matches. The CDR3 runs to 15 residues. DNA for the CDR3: TGTGCCAGCAGGCGGGACAGGGGGGTAGAGAATGAGCAGTTCTTC. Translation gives CASRRDRGVENEQFF.

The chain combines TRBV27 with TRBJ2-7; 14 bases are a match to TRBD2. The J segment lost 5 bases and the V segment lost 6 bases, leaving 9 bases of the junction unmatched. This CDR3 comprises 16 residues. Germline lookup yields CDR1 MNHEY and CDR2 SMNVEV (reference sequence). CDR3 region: CASSRLAGGPRNEQYF. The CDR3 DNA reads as TGTGCCAGCAGCCGACTAGCGGGAGGGCCGAGGAACGAGCAGTACTTC.

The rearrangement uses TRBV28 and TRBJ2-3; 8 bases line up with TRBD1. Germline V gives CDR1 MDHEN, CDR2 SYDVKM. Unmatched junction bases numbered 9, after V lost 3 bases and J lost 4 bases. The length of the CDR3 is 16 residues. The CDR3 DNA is TGTGCCAGCAGTTTTGTTGTGGGACAGGTTGCAGATACGCAGTATTTT. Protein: CASSFVVGQVADTQYF. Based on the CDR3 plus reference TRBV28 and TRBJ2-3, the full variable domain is DVKVTQSSRYLVKRTGEKVFLECVQDMDHENMFWYRQDPGLGLRLIYFSYDVKMKEKGDIPEGYSVSREKKERFSLILESASTNQTSMYLCASSFVVGQVADTQYFGPGTRLTVL.

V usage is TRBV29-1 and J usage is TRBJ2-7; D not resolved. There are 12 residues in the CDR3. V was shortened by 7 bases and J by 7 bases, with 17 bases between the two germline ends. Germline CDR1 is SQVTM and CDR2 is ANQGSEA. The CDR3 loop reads CSAQLPPGEQYF. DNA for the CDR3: TGCAGCGCCCAACTACCTCCCGGGGAGCAGTACTTC.

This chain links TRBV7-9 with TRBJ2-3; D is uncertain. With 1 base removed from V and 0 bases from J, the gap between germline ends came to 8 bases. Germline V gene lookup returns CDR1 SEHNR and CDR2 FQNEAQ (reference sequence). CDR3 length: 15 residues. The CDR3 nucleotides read TGTGCCAGCAGCTTAGAATCGCGGAGCACAGATACGCAGTATTTT. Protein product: CASSLESRSTDTQYF.

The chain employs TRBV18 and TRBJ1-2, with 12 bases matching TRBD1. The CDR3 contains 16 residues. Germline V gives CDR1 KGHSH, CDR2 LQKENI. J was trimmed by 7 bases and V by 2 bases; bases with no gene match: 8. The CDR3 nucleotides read TGTGCCAGCTCACCAGCCCCGGGACAGGGGGCTCGTGGCTACACCTTC. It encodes CASSPAPGQGARGYTF.

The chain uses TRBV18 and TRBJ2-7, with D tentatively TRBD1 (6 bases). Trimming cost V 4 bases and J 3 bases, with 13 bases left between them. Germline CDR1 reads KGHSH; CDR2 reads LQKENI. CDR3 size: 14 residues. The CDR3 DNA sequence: TGTGCCAGCTCACTGGGGGCTGGCTTCTACGAGCAGTACTTC. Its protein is CASSLGAGFYEQYF.

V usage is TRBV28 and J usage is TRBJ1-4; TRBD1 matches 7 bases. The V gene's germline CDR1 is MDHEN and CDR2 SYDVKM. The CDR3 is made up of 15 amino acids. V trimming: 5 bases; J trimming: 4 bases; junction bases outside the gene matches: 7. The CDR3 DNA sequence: TGTGCCAGCAGTGAACCAGGGGGAGATAATGAAAAACTGTTTTTT. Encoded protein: CASSEPGGDNEKLFF.

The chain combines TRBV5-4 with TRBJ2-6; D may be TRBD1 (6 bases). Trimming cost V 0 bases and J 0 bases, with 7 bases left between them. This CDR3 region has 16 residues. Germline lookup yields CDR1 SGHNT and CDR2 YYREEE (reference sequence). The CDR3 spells CASSLAGVSGANVLTF. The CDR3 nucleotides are TGTGCCAGCAGCTTGGCAGGGGTCTCTGGGGCCAACGTCCTGACTTTC.

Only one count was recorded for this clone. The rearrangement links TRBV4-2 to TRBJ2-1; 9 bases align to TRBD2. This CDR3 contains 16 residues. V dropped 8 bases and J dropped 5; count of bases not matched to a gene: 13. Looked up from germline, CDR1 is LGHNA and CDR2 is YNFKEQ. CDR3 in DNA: TGTGCCAGCGGGGGGGCAACTAGCGGGTGGGACAATGAGCAGTTCTTC. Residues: CASGGATSGWDNEQFF.

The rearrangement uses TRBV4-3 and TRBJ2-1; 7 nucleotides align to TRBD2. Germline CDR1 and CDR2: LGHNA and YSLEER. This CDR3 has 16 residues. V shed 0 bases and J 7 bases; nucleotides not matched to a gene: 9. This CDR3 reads CASSQESSGAWNEQFF. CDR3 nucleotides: TGCGCCAGCAGCCAAGAATCCAGCGGGGCTTGGAATGAGCAGTTCTTC.

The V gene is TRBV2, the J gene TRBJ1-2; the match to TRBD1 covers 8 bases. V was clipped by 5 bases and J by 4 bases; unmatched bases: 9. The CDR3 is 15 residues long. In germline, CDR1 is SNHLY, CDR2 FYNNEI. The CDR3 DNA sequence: TGTGCCAGCAGTCGACAGGGGAACCCTACCTATGGCTACACCTTC. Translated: CASSRQGNPTYGYTF.

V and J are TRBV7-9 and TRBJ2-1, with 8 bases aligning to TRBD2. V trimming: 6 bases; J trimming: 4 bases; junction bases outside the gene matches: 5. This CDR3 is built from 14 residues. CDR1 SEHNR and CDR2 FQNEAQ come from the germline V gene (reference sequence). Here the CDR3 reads CASRSGRDYNEQFF. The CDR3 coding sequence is TGTGCCAGCAGGTCCGGGAGGGATTACAATGAGCAGTTCTTC.

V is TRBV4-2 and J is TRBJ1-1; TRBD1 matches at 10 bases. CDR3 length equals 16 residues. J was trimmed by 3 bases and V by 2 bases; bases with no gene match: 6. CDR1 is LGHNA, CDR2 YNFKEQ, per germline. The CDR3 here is CASSQNDRGRDTEAFF. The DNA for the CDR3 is TGTGCCAGCAGCCAAAATGACAGGGGGCGCGACACTGAAGCTTTCTTT.